This entry lists 18 T cell receptor beta chains sequenced from one sample in a study of early T cells in non-severe SARS-CoV-2 infection (dated by TCRdb to about 2021). Receptor amplification or capture employed 5' RACE. The sequencing machine was a NextSeq 500. TCRdb reran the public reads through fastp at Q25 and MiXCR, keeping productive beta chains. Rows are combined by CDR3 protein, so each entry shows the most common genes and DNA. The sample table holds about 63,000 distinct CDR3 sequences, of which 10% to 15% were seen once. Jointly, the top ten make up around 4.6% of the sample. Sequencing used whole blood. The receptors come from an adult who was a healthcare worker with PCR-confirmed SARS-CoV-2 infection or an uninfected control (not recorded which).

The chain is built from TRBV4-1 and TRBJ2-5, with D unclear. V was trimmed by 0 bases and J by 1 base, leaving 9 bases between them. In germline, CDR1 is MGHRA, CDR2 YSYEKL. The CDR3 sequence is 15 residues long. As DNA, the CDR3 is TGCGCCAGCAGCCAAGAGCCCGGAATCCAAGAGACCCAGTACTTC. Its translation: CASSQEPGIQETQYF.

This clonotype occurred many times. The J gene is TRBJ2-3, the V gene TRBV6-5; TRBD2 aligns across 10 bases. Germline V gene sequence: CDR1 MNHEY, CDR2 SVGAGI. This CDR3 spans 14 amino acids. V shed 5 bases, J shed 7 bases, and the junction held 6 bases outside the gene matches. CDR3 region: CASSPAGGRYTQYF. Written as DNA, the CDR3 is TGTGCCAGCAGTCCAGCGGGGGGGCGGTATACGCAGTATTTT.

This clonotype has a count of ten or more. V gene TRBV4-2 combines with J gene TRBJ1-5, with D tentatively TRBD1 (6 bases). The CDR3 contains 13 residues. CDR1 and CDR2 from the germline V gene are LGHNA and YNFKEQ. Trimming cost V 1 base and J 7 bases, with 8 bases left between them. Here the CDR3 reads CASSQAGGQPQHF. The CDR3 nucleotides are TGTGCCAGCAGCCAAGCGGGGGGCCAGCCCCAGCATTTT.

This clonotype was seen many times. This CDR3 reads CASSAPTRQGGGANVLTF. CDR3 coding DNA: TGTGCCAGCAGCGCCCCTACCCGACAGGGCGGTGGGGCCAACGTCCTGACTTTC. The V and J genes are TRBV9 and TRBJ2-6, with TRBD1 identical over 7 bases. V trimming: 3 bases; J trimming: 3 bases; junction bases outside the gene matches: 12. Germline CDR1 is SGDLS and CDR2 is YYNGEE. The CDR3 loop spans 18 amino acids. Together with reference TRBV9 and TRBJ2-6, the CDR3 gives the full variable domain: DSGVTQTPKHLITATGQRVTLRCSPRSGDLSVYWYQQSLDQGLQFLIQYYNGEERAKGNILERFSAQQFPDLHSELNLSSLELGDSALYFCASSAPTRQGGGANVLTFGAGSRLTVL.

This clonotype appeared many times. The chain links TRBV27 to TRBJ2-3; D is unclear. V was cut by 4 bases and J by 6 bases, with 14 bases left in between. The CDR3 runs 14 residues. Germline V lookup: CDR1 MNHEY, CDR2 SMNVEV (reference sequence). The CDR3 reads CASSSPDRQDTQYF. CDR3 sequence (DNA): TGTGCCAGCAGTTCACCCGACCGTCAGGATACGCAGTATTTT.

This clonotype was seen a handful of times. The V call is TRBV6-1, the J call TRBJ1-2; tentative D call: TRBD1 (5 bases). This CDR3 has 16 amino acids. The germline gives CDR1 MNHNS, CDR2 SASEGT. With 7 bases removed from V and 5 bases from J, the gap between germline ends came to 23 bases. This CDR3 is CASKGAGTEVHYGYTF. For the CDR3, the DNA is TGTGCCAGCAAGGGAGCCGGGACGGAGGTCCATTATGGCTACACCTTC.

The chain recombines TRBV6-6 with TRBJ2-5; no firm D call. Trimming took 0 bases from V and 5 from J, leaving 7 bases between them. This CDR3 region has 13 residues. Looked up from germline, CDR1 is MNHNY and CDR2 is SVGAGI (reference sequence). CDR3 in amino acids: CASSYSARETQYF. CDR3 DNA sequence: TGTGCCAGCAGTTACTCGGCGAGGGAGACCCAGTACTTC.

This clonotype was picked up a small number of times. The chain is built from TRBV7-9 and TRBJ1-1, with D possibly being TRBD1 (5 bases). Germline CDR1 SEHNR, CDR2 FQNEAQ (reference sequence). Trimming removed 4 bases at V and 2 bases at J, with 5 bases between. The CDR3 spans 12 residues. The CDR3 nucleotides are TGTGCCAGCAGCTGGGACAACACTGAAGCTTTCTTT. Protein sequence: CASSWDNTEAFF.

Ten or more counts support this clonotype. The V gene is TRBV7-9, the J gene TRBJ2-1; D might be TRBD1 or TRBD2, each matching 5 bases. Germline assignment: CDR1 SEHNR and CDR2 FQNEAQ (reference sequence). Trimming removed 4 bases at V and 0 bases at J, with 13 bases between. This CDR3 region has 16 residues. The DNA of the CDR3 is TGTGCCAGCAGCTCCCGGGGCCCCAGCTCCTACAATGAGCAGTTCTTC. Encoded protein: CASSSRGPSSYNEQFF.

The chain uses TRBV10-3 and TRBJ2-3, with 7 positions matching TRBD2. The trim removed 2 bases at V and 0 bases at J, leaving 2 bases unmatched. The CDR3 consists of 15 residues. The germline CDR1 and CDR2 sequences are ENHRY and SYGVKD. CDR3 in amino acids: CAISEERGSTDTQYF. CDR3 nucleotides: TGTGCCATCAGTGAGGAGCGGGGAAGCACAGATACGCAGTATTTT.

V usage is TRBV7-9 and J usage is TRBJ2-3; possible D gene TRBD2, 6 bases. V lost 6 bases and J lost 0, with 7 bases in between. This CDR3 is built from 13 residues. Germline CDR1 is SEHNR and CDR2 is FQNEAQ (reference sequence). CDR3 in DNA: TGTGCCAGCAGAGGGACTAGCACAGATACGCAGTATTTT. Translating it yields CASRGTSTDTQYF.

At least ten counts were recorded for this clonotype. The rearrangement uses TRBV6-5 and TRBJ2-1; no definite D call. Germline CDR1 reads MNHEY; CDR2 reads SVGAGI. Between the trimmed V and J ends, which lost 6 bases and 5 bases, there was a span of 5 bases. CDR3 length: 11 amino acids. The CDR3 region has the DNA TGTGCCAGCAGACGCAACAATGAGCAGTTCTTC. Translated: CASRRNNEQFF.

This clonotype showed up many times. The chain carries TRBV7-9 and TRBJ1-2, with D possibly being TRBD1 (5 bases). This CDR3 region has 12 residues. The germline V and J ends were trimmed by 8 bases and 8 bases, with 15 bases remaining between them. Germline CDR1 reads SEHNR; CDR2 reads FQNEAQ (reference sequence). The CDR3 DNA follows: TGTGCCAGCGGGGCAGCCGCCGGGGGCTACACCTTC. Translating gives CASGAAAGGYTF.

This clonotype appeared a few times. The V and J genes are TRBV5-1 and TRBJ1-1; no definite D call. The CDR3 is made up of 14 amino acids. With 2 bases removed from V and 7 bases from J, the gap between germline ends came to 15 bases. CDR1 and CDR2 (germline): SGHRS, YFSETQ. The CDR3 DNA is TGCGCCAGCAGCTTCCTCGGCGGGCAGAGTGAAGCTTTCTTT. Its protein is CASSFLGGQSEAFF. Complete variable domain (other parts from reference TRBV5-1 and TRBJ1-1): KAGVTQTPRYLIKTRGQQVTLSCSPISGHRSVSWYQQTPGQGLQFLFEYFSETQRNKGNFPGRFSGRQFSNSRSEMNVSTLELGDSALYLCASSFLGGQSEAFFGQGTRLTVV.

The CDR3 region is CASRRPRDTEAFF. The CDR3 DNA sequence: TGTGCCAGCAGGAGACCTAGGGACACTGAAGCTTTCTTT. This chain connects TRBV6-2 or TRBV6-3 to TRBJ1-1; D not resolved. Per the germline V gene, CDR1 is MNHEY and CDR2 is SVGEGT. V shed 6 bases and J shed 3 bases, with 11 bases lying between them. The CDR3 has 13 residues.

The J gene is TRBJ2-5, the V gene TRBV5-1; 8 bases fit TRBD2. The V segment lost 2 bases and the J segment 1 base; nucleotides outside the gene matches: 7. This CDR3 is built from 16 residues. Per the germline V gene, CDR1 is SGHRS and CDR2 is YFSETQ. CDR3 in DNA: TGCGCCAGCAGCTTATCACTAGCGGAGCGCCAAGAGACCCAGTACTTC. Translating it yields CASSLSLAERQETQYF.

In its sample, this clonotype was seen many times. This chain links TRBV7-9 with TRBJ2-1, with D possibly TRBD2 on 7 matching bases. The V gene lost 6 bases and the J gene lost 0 bases, with 18 bases spanning the gap. CDR1 SEHNR and CDR2 FQNEAQ come from the germline V gene (reference sequence). The CDR3 totals 17 residues. The CDR3 nucleotides read TGTGCCAGCAGTCGGATGAGGGGGGGAAGCTCCTACAATGAGCAGTTCTTC. This encodes CASSRMRGGSSYNEQFF.

This clonotype occurred a few times. The genes are TRBV6-6 and TRBJ1-1; D is unclear. V lost 5 bases and J lost 5, with 15 bases in between. CDR1 is MNHNY and CDR2 is SVGAGI in the germline V gene (reference sequence). CDR3 size: 14 residues. Written as DNA, the CDR3 is TGTGCCAGCAGTCGTGATTTTGTCGGGACTGAAGCTTTCTTT. Translation gives CASSRDFVGTEAFF.